The 2 T cell receptor beta chains below all came from one sample that was sequenced in a study of response to subunit inactivated influenza vaccine. TCRdb ran MiXCR on the RT-PCR reads and lists one entry per CDR3 protein. The profile shows about 190,000 distinct CDR3 sequences, approximately 15% of them singletons. Sequenced material: CD8+ T cells sorted from PBMCs, taken 4 to 6 days after vaccination. Receptor source: a man over 45 who received an inactivated influenza vaccine.

This clonotype was counted a few times. The chain is built from TRBV6-1 and TRBJ1-1; 7 bases agree with TRBD1. CDR1 MNHNS and CDR2 SASEGT come from the germline V gene. With 6 bases clipped from V and 5 bases from J, the junction kept 15 bases outside the gene matches. CDR3 length: 16 residues. The CDR3 here is CASSLQRPGGITEAFF. The CDR3 nucleotides read TGTGCCAGCAGCCTGCAGCGGCCAGGGGGAATTACTGAAGCTTTCTTT.

The J gene is TRBJ2-3, the V gene TRBV7-9; D remains ambiguous. CDR1 is SEHNR and CDR2 is FQNEAQ in the germline V gene (reference sequence). The CDR3 runs 13 residues. The V and J ends lost 6 bases and 4 bases respectively, with 11 bases between them. CDR3 loop: CASSDWVADTQYF. The CDR3, as DNA: TGTGCCAGCAGTGACTGGGTCGCAGATACGCAGTATTTT.